These T cell receptor beta chains were read from a single sample in a study of shared clonotypes between healthy human individuals. Data came from immunoSEQ multiplex PCR; TCRdb stores just in-frame clones and leaves some out. Of fewer than 1 million clones listed, around 96% were seen once; the top ten hold less than 0.25%. Input material: naive CD8+ T cells sorted from blood. The receptors were sampled from a young man in good health. Both conserved end residues are part of each CDR3. A D gene is named only where the DNA matches it firmly. Size tells how often a clone was seen (once, few, many) or the class of an expanded clone, and some rows leave it out.

CDR3: CASSLEGVPEAFF
DNA: TGTGCCAGCAGCTTGGAGGGAGTGCCTGAAGCTTTCTTT
V: TRBV5-4
D: -
size: -
J: TRBJ1-1

CDR3: CASSLDKGNQPQHF
DNA: TGTGCCAGCAGCTTGGACAAGGGCAATCAGCCCCAGCATTTT
V: TRBV5-5
D: -
size: -
J: TRBJ1-5

CDR3: CASSLFGKGYGYTF
DNA: TGTGCCAGCAGTTTATTCGGCAAGGGCTATGGCTACACCTTC
V: TRBV28
D: -
size: -
J: TRBJ1-2

CDR3: CASSYLGTDTDTQYF
DNA: TGTGCCAGCAGTTACTTGGGGACAGATACAGATACGCAGTATTTT
V: TRBV6-5
D: TRBD1
size: -
J: TRBJ2-3

CDR3: CASSQALAQPQFF
DNA: TGCGCCAGCAGCCAAGCACTCGCCCAACCCCAGTTCTTC
V: TRBV4-1
D: -
size: -
J: TRBJ2-1

CDR3: CAWSVERTNYEQYF
DNA: TGTGCCTGGAGTGTTGAGCGGACTAACTACGAGCAGTACTTC
V: TRBV30
D: -
size: -
J: TRBJ2-7

CDR3: CASSFNTGELFF
DNA: TGTGCCAGCAGCTTCAACACCGGGGAGCTGTTTTTT
V: TRBV5-6
D: -
size: once
J: TRBJ2-2

CDR3: CASSVGGGQETQYF
DNA: TGTGCCAGCAGCGTGGGCGGGGGACAAGAGACCCAGTACTTC
V: TRBV13
D: TRBD2
size: -
J: TRBJ2-5

CDR3: CSVGWKNNEQFF
DNA: TGCAGCGTTGGGTGGAAAAACAATGAGCAGTTCTTC
V: TRBV29-1
D: -
size: -
J: TRBJ2-1

CDR3: CASSQMSGPLGTEAFF
DNA: TGTGCCAGCAGCCAAATGAGCGGACCCTTGGGGACTGAAGCTTTCTTT
V: TRBV7-9
D: -
size: -
J: TRBJ1-1

CDR3: CASSVGQSSTDTQYF
DNA: TGTGCCAGCAGCGTAGGGCAATCGAGCACAGATACGCAGTATTTT
V: TRBV9
D: -
size: -
J: TRBJ2-3

CDR3: CASSQVAGALDSGDTEAFF
DNA: TGTGCCAGCAGCCAAGTGGCAGGAGCTCTCGATAGCGGGGACACTGAAGCTTTCTTT
V: TRBV14
D: -
size: -
J: TRBJ1-1

CDR3: CSVEGLRDTQYF
DNA: TGCAGCGTTGAAGGACTGCGAGATACGCAGTATTTT
V: TRBV29-1
D: -
size: -
J: TRBJ2-3

CDR3: CASSVDTTYEQYF
DNA: TGTGCCAGCAGCGTTGACACGACCTACGAGCAGTACTTC
V: TRBV7-3
D: -
size: -
J: TRBJ2-7

CDR3: CASSLQGAKQAGELFF
DNA: TGTGCCAGCAGCCTCCAGGGCGCTAAACAGGCCGGGGAGCTGTTTTTT
V: TRBV7-9
D: -
size: once
J: TRBJ2-2

CDR3: CATSLSSERNTDTQYF
DNA: TGTGCCACCAGCTTATCGAGCGAGCGGAACACAGATACGCAGTATTTT
V: TRBV15
D: -
size: -
J: TRBJ2-3

CDR3: CSATGSGPQHF
DNA: TGCAGTGCTACCGGAAGTGGGCCCCAGCATTTT
V: TRBV20-1
D: -
size: -
J: TRBJ1-5

CDR3: CASSDWGLDSYNEQFF
DNA: TGTGCCAGCAGTGACTGGGGCCTTGACTCCTACAATGAGCAGTTCTTC
V: TRBV6-1
D: -
size: -
J: TRBJ2-1

CDR3: CASSIRTSGQETQYF
DNA: TGTGCCAGCAGCATACGGACTAGCGGTCAAGAGACCCAGTACTTC
V: TRBV5-4
D: TRBD2
size: -
J: TRBJ2-5

CDR3: CASSSLLPLESYEQYF
DNA: TGTGCCAGCAGTTCCCTACTTCCACTAGAATCCTACGAGCAGTACTTC
V: TRBV27
D: -
size: -
J: TRBJ2-7

CDR3: CASSLSGGLGNEKLFF
DNA: TGTGCCAGCAGTTTATCAGGGGGTCTCGGTAATGAAAAACTGTTTTTT
V: TRBV27
D: -
size: once
J: TRBJ1-4

CDR3: CASRALHVLDEQYF
DNA: TGTGCCAGCAGAGCGCTACACGTGTTAGACGAGCAGTACTTC
V: TRBV21-1
D: -
size: -
J: TRBJ2-7

CDR3: CASWREGEEAFF
DNA: TGTGCCAGCTGGAGAGAGGGCGAAGAAGCTTTCTTT
V: TRBV11-2
D: -
size: -
J: TRBJ1-1

CDR3: CASSPPAGAYYGYTF
DNA: TGTGCCAGCTCACCACCGGCAGGGGCGTACTATGGCTACACCTTC
V: TRBV18
D: -
size: -
J: TRBJ1-2

CDR3: CASSLDRGVSYNEQFF
DNA: TGTGCCAGCAGCTTGGATAGGGGAGTCTCCTACAATGAGCAGTTCTTC
V: TRBV5-8
D: -
size: -
J: TRBJ2-1

CDR3: CASSLAPPAGYYGYTF
DNA: TGTGCCAGCAGCTTAGCCCCTCCAGCCGGATACTATGGCTACACCTTC
V: TRBV7-9
D: -
size: -
J: TRBJ1-2

CDR3: CASPGQGASGTEAFF
DNA: TGTGCCAGTCCGGGACAGGGGGCTTCCGGCACTGAAGCTTTCTTT
V: TRBV7-9
D: TRBD1
size: once
J: TRBJ1-1

CDR3: CASRPSYYRNTEAFF
DNA: TGTGCCAGCAGGCCAAGCTACTACAGGAACACTGAAGCTTTCTTT
V: TRBV28
D: -
size: once
J: TRBJ1-1

CDR3: CASSREYGHEQYF
DNA: TGTGCCAGCAGCAGGGAGTATGGCCACGAGCAGTACTTC
V: TRBV28
D: -
size: -
J: TRBJ2-7